A single sample is the source of the 7 T cell receptor beta chains below, sequenced in a study of cytomegalovirus exposure and HLA in healthy donors (dated by TCRdb to 2015 to 2018). Libraries were constructed by the immunoSEQ multiplex PCR assay. The multiplex PCR relied on a mix of 60 forward primers for TCR Vbeta segments and 13 reverse primers for TCR Jbeta segments. TCRdb took over this immuneACCESS table, retaining in-frame rearrangements with V and J assigned. Such tables are incomplete; in checked studies, under half of the missing clones stem from an unresolved V gene, and the remainder is unexplained. Across this sample there are about 260,000 clones, with about 83% seen only once. In total, the top ten clones hold roughly 2% of the sample. The sequenced sample consisted of PBMCs. The receptors were sampled from a woman aged 35 to 49 in good health and CMV-seropositive.

The chain has TRBV5-1 and TRBJ2-3; 8 positions match TRBD2. There are 14 residues in the CDR3. CDR1 and CDR2 (germline): SGHRS, YFSETQ. J lost 9 bases, V lost 4 bases, and 10 bases had no gene match. CDR3 DNA: TGCGCCAGCAGCGCCCCGGGACTAGATTTAACGCAGTATTTT. Translated, it gives CASSAPGLDLTQYF.

V gene TRBV4-2 combines with J gene TRBJ1-5; 8 bases match TRBD1. The trim removed 3 bases at V and 5 bases at J, leaving 9 bases unmatched. The CDR3 length is 16 residues. Germline CDR1 is LGHNA and CDR2 is YNFKEQ. The CDR3 DNA reads TGTGCCAGCAGCCAGCATGAGGACAGGGACGATCAGCCCCAGCATTTT. Translated, it gives CASSQHEDRDDQPQHF.

The chain carries TRBV27 and TRBJ1-1; D may be TRBD1 (6 bases). V was clipped by 7 bases and J by 0 bases, with 12 bases between them. Germline values: CDR1 MNHEY, CDR2 SMNVEV (reference sequence). The CDR3 spans 14 residues. Here the CDR3 DNA reads TGTGCCAGCACTCGGACAGCAATGAACACTGAAGCTTTCTTT. It specifies CASTRTAMNTEAFF.

This rearrangement joins TRBV4-3 to TRBJ1-6; D perhaps matches TRBD1 (5 bases). The CDR3 consists of 18 residues. V lost 0 bases to trimming and J lost 8 bases, with 20 bases between them. Per the germline V gene, CDR1 is LGHNA and CDR2 is YSLEER. CDR3 sequence (DNA): TGCGCCAGCAGCCAAGAGGGGATTAGCAGGGTGTGGGATTCACCCCTCCACTTT. It translates to CASSQEGISRVWDSPLHF.

The chain couples TRBV11-2 to TRBJ1-1, with D unresolved. The CDR3 is 13 amino acids. Germline V gives CDR1 SGHAT, CDR2 FQNNGV. Deletions cut 5 bases from V and 0 bases from J, with 7 bases between. The CDR3 DNA reads TGTGCCAGCAGCCCATCAGTGAACACTGAAGCTTTCTTT. Its protein product is CASSPSVNTEAFF.

J is TRBJ2-5 and V is TRBV5-1; TRBD1 agrees at 10 bases. The J segment lost 1 base and the V segment lost 4 bases, leaving 4 bases of the junction unmatched. The germline V gene encodes CDR1 SGHRS and CDR2 YFSETQ. The CDR3 extends over 15 amino acids. The CDR3 region is CASSQGQGGQETQYF. DNA of the CDR3: TGCGCCAGCAGCCAAGGACAGGGGGGCCAAGAGACCCAGTACTTC.

V gene TRBV28 combines with J gene TRBJ2-1, with 8 bases lining up with TRBD2. The ends lost 6 bases at V and 10 bases at J; junction bases unmatched: 26. The CDR3 extends over 19 amino acids. CDR1 and CDR2 from the germline V gene are MDHEN and SYDVKM. CDR3 bases: TGTGCCAGCAGCCAGCCGGCAGGGGCTATAGCGGGGCGGCAATCGGAGCAGTTCTTC. Protein product: CASSQPAGAIAGRQSEQFF.